These 3 T cell receptor beta chains came from one sample sequenced in a study of shared clonotypes between healthy human individuals. Produced via immunoSEQ multiplex PCR; TCRdb's table is partial and in-frame only. The sample lists approximately 2.5 million clones, over 85% occurring once. The sample taken for sequencing was naive CD4+ T cells from PBMCs. Subset reported: CD45RA+ positively selected. The receptors derive from a man aged 18 to 30 in good health. Some clones in this sample may be carry-over from other donors' samples.

This clone was detected once. Other DNA sequences in the sample encode the same CDR3. The V and J genes are TRBV2 and TRBJ2-1; D gene ambiguous. Germline V CDR1 and CDR2: SNHLY, FYNNEI. The ends were cut back, 5 bases at V and 5 bases at J, with 7 bases in the middle. The CDR3 runs to 12 residues. Written as DNA, the CDR3 is TGTGCCAGCAGTTCCGCCAACAATGAGCAGTTCTTC. Translation: CASSSANNEQFF.

In its sample, this clone was seen a few times. The V gene is TRBV7-2, the J gene TRBJ2-2; the D is unclear. The CDR3 loop spans 13 amino acids. Germline V gene data show CDR1 as SGHTA and CDR2 as FQGNSA. V was shortened by 5 bases and J by 9 bases, with 13 bases between the two germline ends. The CDR3 reads CASSLVLGRELFF. The CDR3 nucleotides read TGTGCCAGCAGCCTGGTCTTGGGCCGGGAGCTGTTTTTT.

The chain links TRBV30 to TRBJ1-6; a possible D gene is TRBD1 (5 bases). This CDR3 is 16 amino acids long. Germline CDR1 and CDR2: GTSNPN and SVGIG (reference sequence). Trimming pared 2 bases from V and 4 bases from J, leaving 15 bases between. The CDR3: CAWSLRGRVYNSPLHF. CDR3 bases: TGTGCCTGGAGTCTGCGTGGCAGGGTTTATAATTCACCCCTCCACTTT.